Sequencing of this T cell receptor beta chain was carried out in a study of blood T cell repertoires in COVID-19. Across the whole study: Acute and convalescent COVID-19 samples came from the United States, Italy and Spain.

This clone has more than one count but fewer than ten. Germline-derived CDR1 and CDR2 are LGHDT and YNNKEL (reference sequence). The ends lost 7 bases at V and 5 bases at J; junction bases unmatched: 8. This CDR3 has 15 amino acids. In the original analysis: From reference gene primer amplification, estimates of nucleated cell counts were derived. Measured with immunoSEQ multiplex PCR; TCRdb has only the in-frame clones, and not every one. From that table come the V and J calls and clone size; the DNA was used to work out D and trimming. The sample holds some 28,000 clones; about 85% are singletons and the top ten take 9.3%.

The TCR sequence derives from a human donor in a cohort sampled during active COVID-19. The sequenced sample was peripheral blood. The V gene is TRBV3-1 (or the pseudogene TRBV3-2), the J gene TRBJ2-5, with 12 nucleotides matching TRBD2. The chain's CDR3 is CASNPSGRAAETQYF. The CDR3 bases are TGTGCCAGCAACCCTAGCGGGAGGGCCGCGGAGACCCAGTACTTC.